Shown below are 18 T cell receptor beta chains from a single sample sequenced in a study of blood T cell repertoires in COVID-19. The assay was immunoSEQ multiplex PCR, and TCRdb's table has in-frame clones only and misses some. The sample includes more than 150,000 clones, 84% of them seen just once. Source material: peripheral blood. The receptors shown here come from a man between 18 and 35 years old with active or convalescent COVID-19.

This rearrangement joins TRBV6-5 to TRBJ1-4, with 7 bases identical to TRBD1. Germline V lookup: CDR1 MNHEY, CDR2 SVGAGI. J lost 0 bases, V lost 4 bases, and 2 bases had no gene match. The CDR3 consists of 15 residues. The CDR3 sequence: CASSSQGATNEKLFF. The CDR3, as DNA: TGTGCCAGCAGTTCCCAGGGGGCAACTAATGAAAAACTGTTTTTT.

The chain uses TRBV27 and TRBJ2-2, with D hard to call. V was shortened by 5 bases and J by 1 base, with 14 bases between the two germline ends. CDR1 is MNHEY, CDR2 SMNVEV, per germline (reference sequence). This CDR3 is 16 amino acids long. The DNA for the CDR3 is TGTGCCAGCAGTCTAAGCTCGCCGCGGAACACCGGGGAGCTGTTTTTT. As protein: CASSLSSPRNTGELFF.

The chain couples TRBV3-1 (or the pseudogene TRBV3-2) to TRBJ2-1; D perhaps matches TRBD2 (5 bases). There are 14 residues in the CDR3. Trimming pared 4 bases from V and 8 bases from J, leaving 15 bases between. From germline, CDR1 is LGHDT and CDR2 YNNKEL (reference sequence). The CDR3 reads CASSRRMGSDEQFF. The CDR3 nucleotides are TGTGCCAGCAGCCGGCGGATGGGGAGCGATGAGCAGTTCTTC.

This clone has a single count. The CDR3 DNA reads as TGTGCTAGTGGTTTGAGTCCCGGGCGGGATGAAAAACTGTTTTTT. It translates to CASGLSPGRDEKLFF. V and J are TRBV12-5 and TRBJ1-4; D unresolved. Trimming pared 2 bases from V and 6 bases from J, leaving 13 bases between. CDR3 size: 15 residues. In germline, CDR1 is LGHNT, CDR2 FRNRAP.

This clone was detected only a few times. V and J are TRBV30 and TRBJ1-1, with D possibly TRBD1 on 6 matching bases. The CDR3 is made up of 14 amino acids. Germline values: CDR1 GTSNPN, CDR2 SVGIG (reference sequence). Between the trimmed V and J ends, which lost 6 bases and 0 bases, there was a span of 14 bases. The CDR3 coding sequence is TGTGCCTGCCAGGGGAAACATTTGAACACTGAAGCTTTCTTT. Translation: CACQGKHLNTEAFF.

The genes are TRBV5-1 and TRBJ2-5; 7 nucleotides align to TRBD1. The CDR3 is 14 residues long. CDR1 is SGHRS, CDR2 YFSETQ, per germline. V trimming: 1 base; J trimming: 1 base; junction bases outside the gene matches: 1. CDR3 sequence reads: CASSLTGAQETQYF. The CDR3 nucleotides read TGCGCCAGCAGCTTGACAGGGGCCCAAGAGACCCAGTACTTC.

The chain recombines TRBV19 with TRBJ1-5; TRBD1 might be the D (6 bases). Trimming removed 10 bases at V and 0 bases at J, with 16 bases between. Per germline, CDR1 LNHDA and CDR2 SQIVND (reference sequence). This CDR3 comprises 15 residues. The CDR3 reads CATQRDTYSNQPQHF. The CDR3, as DNA: TGTGCCACCCAGAGGGACACATATAGCAATCAGCCCCAGCATTTT.

This sequence joins TRBV18 and TRBJ1-2; no definite D call. The CDR3 is made up of 14 amino acids. In germline, CDR1 is KGHSH, CDR2 LQKENI. V lost 3 bases and J 3 bases, leaving 11 bases between the germline ends. The CDR3 DNA reads as TGTGCCAGCTCACCCCCTACAGATGACTATGGCTACACCTTC. Protein: CASSPPTDDYGYTF.

The chain uses TRBV4-1 and TRBJ2-1, with TRBD2 matching over 9 bases. Germline CDR1 reads MGHRA; CDR2 reads YSYEKL. Losses at the gene ends were 0 bases for V and 4 bases for J; bases not matched to a gene: 10. The length of the CDR3 is 18 residues. The CDR3 nucleotides are TGCGCCAGCAGCCAAGACCCCAGCGGGGGGTCATCATACAATGAGCAGTTCTTC. It encodes CASSQDPSGGSSYNEQFF.

This clone has a handful of counts. The J gene is TRBJ1-6, the V gene TRBV18, with 8 bases that match TRBD1. This CDR3 region has 16 residues. Per the germline V gene, CDR1 is KGHSH and CDR2 is LQKENI. The V gene end was trimmed by 3 bases and the J gene end by 2 bases; junction bases not matched to a gene: 3. The CDR3 protein is CASSPTGAPYNSPLHF. The CDR3 bases are TGTGCCAGCTCACCGACAGGGGCTCCCTATAATTCACCCCTCCACTTT. The full variable domain, its missing parts supplied by reference TRBV18 and TRBJ1-6, is NAGVMQNPRHLVRRRGQEARLRCSPMKGHSHVYWYRQLPEEGLKFMVYLQKENIIDESGMPKERFSAEFPKEGPSILRIQQVVRGDSAAYFCASSPTGAPYNSPLHFGNGTRLTVT.

This clone turned up a few times. The V gene is TRBV27, the J gene TRBJ2-7, with 10 bases identical to TRBD2. The V segment lost 2 bases and the J segment 2 bases; nucleotides outside the gene matches: 0. CDR3 size: 14 residues. Germline CDR1 MNHEY, CDR2 SMNVEV (reference sequence). The CDR3 DNA follows: TGTGCCAGCAGTTTAACTAGCGGGGCCTACGAGCAGTACTTC. It specifies CASSLTSGAYEQYF.

The V gene is TRBV5-1, the J gene TRBJ1-1; 9 positions agree with TRBD1. There are 15 residues in the CDR3. The germline V gene has CDR1 SGHRS and CDR2 YFSETQ. With 4 bases clipped from V and 1 base from J, the junction kept 5 bases outside the gene matches. In DNA form, the CDR3 reads TGCGCCAGCAGCCCTAGGACAGGGGAGAACACTGAAGCTTTCTTT. Translated, it gives CASSPRTGENTEAFF.

The rearrangement joins TRBV20-1 to TRBJ1-4; D unresolved. This CDR3 comprises 11 residues. Trimming shortened V by 5 bases and J by 5 bases, and 6 bases separated the two germline ends. Germline CDR1 is DFQATT and CDR2 is SNEGSKA (reference sequence). In DNA form, the CDR3 reads TGCAGTGCTTTCGGGAATGAAAAACTGTTTTTT. Protein sequence: CSAFGNEKLFF.

CDR3 protein: CATSRDGTGAEKLFF. CDR3 DNA: TGTGCCACCAGCAGAGATGGGACAGGGGCCGAAAAACTGTTTTTT. The chain combines TRBV15 with TRBJ1-4, with 10 bases matching TRBD1. This CDR3 comprises 15 residues. J lost 8 bases, V lost 0 bases, and 3 bases had no gene match. Germline V CDR1 and CDR2: LNHNV, YYDKDF (reference sequence).

The CDR3, as DNA: TGCGCCAGCAGGACAGGGAAAAACACTGAAGCTTTCTTT. Translation gives CASRTGKNTEAFF. The rearrangement uses TRBV4-1 and TRBJ1-1; TRBD1 agrees at 7 bases. The V and J ends lost 6 bases and 2 bases, in that order; junction bases with no gene match: 3. The CDR3 spans 13 residues. The germline CDR1 and CDR2 sequences are MGHRA and YSYEKL.

CDR3 region: CATSDFTPSREHNEQFF. DNA of the CDR3: TGTGCCACCAGTGATTTCACCCCCTCACGGGAGCACAATGAGCAGTTCTTC. This rearrangement joins TRBV24-1 to TRBJ2-1; tentatively, D is TRBD2 (6 bases). The germline V and J ends were trimmed by 1 base and 5 bases, with 17 bases remaining between them. The CDR3 extends over 17 amino acids. Germline V lookup: CDR1 KGHDR, CDR2 SFDVKD.

The chain is built from TRBV27 and TRBJ2-5; TRBD2 is a possible D gene (6 bases). Germline values: CDR1 MNHEY, CDR2 SMNVEV (reference sequence). The CDR3 has 14 residues. V lost 2 bases and J lost 0, with 7 bases in between. CDR3 DNA: TGTGCCAGCAGTTTAGGGAGGAACCAAGAGACCCAGTACTTC. This codes for CASSLGRNQETQYF.

The V gene is TRBV7-2, the J gene TRBJ2-2; D is possibly TRBD2 (5 bases). V was shortened by 5 bases and J by 5 bases, with 21 bases between the two germline ends. The germline gives CDR1 SGHTA, CDR2 FQGNSA. The CDR3 is 17 amino acids. The CDR3 sequence is CASSQNGWTSGTGELFF. The CDR3 DNA sequence: TGTGCCAGCAGCCAAAACGGCTGGACCTCGGGAACCGGGGAGCTGTTTTTT.